Below are 5 T cell receptor beta chains sequenced from a single sample in a study of T cell responses to AZD1222 COVID-19 vaccine. Profiling relied on immunoSEQ multiplex PCR, and the TCRdb table lists in-frame clones only, not all of them. This sample yields just under 150,000 clones, of which 86% are seen a single time; 5% to 5.5% belongs to the top ten. Specimen: peripheral blood, collected 28 days after the second AZD1222 dose. All receptors come from an adult who received the AZD1222 COVID-19 vaccine.

The chain recombines TRBV9 with TRBJ2-1, with TRBD2 identical over 10 bases. The germline gives CDR1 SGDLS, CDR2 YYNGEE. V lost 4 bases and J lost 10; bases outside the gene matches: 2. The CDR3 runs to 12 residues. The CDR3 reads CASSTSGVEQFF. The CDR3 region has the DNA TGTGCCAGCAGCACTAGCGGGGTGGAGCAGTTCTTC.

The chain carries TRBV15 and TRBJ2-7; D is ambiguous. Germline lookup yields CDR1 LNHNV and CDR2 YYDKDF (reference sequence). CDR3 length: 13 residues. V was trimmed by 0 bases and J by 2 bases, leaving 5 bases between them. The CDR3 spells CATSRDHPYEQYF. The CDR3 DNA reads as TGTGCCACCAGCAGAGATCACCCCTACGAGCAGTACTTC. The variable domain in full, with the rest retrieved from reference TRBV15 and TRBJ2-7, is DAMVIQNPRYQVTQFGKPVTLSCSQTLNHNVMYWYQQKSSQAPKLLFHYYDKDFNNEADTPDNFQSRRPNTSFCFLDIRSPGLGDTAMYLCATSRDHPYEQYFGPGTRLTVT.

The chain has TRBV30 and TRBJ1-1; D not certain. Trimming stripped 6 bases from V and 8 bases from J, with 16 bases between. This CDR3 has 12 amino acids. Germline values: CDR1 GTSNPN, CDR2 SVGIG (reference sequence). The CDR3 sequence is CACSKTYKEAFF. The CDR3 DNA sequence: TGTGCCTGTAGCAAAACATACAAAGAAGCTTTCTTT.

The J gene is TRBJ2-3, the V gene TRBV18; 7 nucleotides align to TRBD2. The V segment lost 2 bases and the J segment 5 bases; nucleotides outside the gene matches: 13. This CDR3 has 17 amino acids. Per the germline V gene, CDR1 is KGHSH and CDR2 is LQKENI. CDR3 loop: CASSPWSGDGRLDTQYF. Written as DNA, the CDR3 is TGTGCCAGCTCACCATGGAGCGGGGACGGAAGGTTAGATACGCAGTATTTT.

The chain joins TRBV5-1 to TRBJ1-3, with D possibly TRBD1 on 6 matching bases. The germline V gene encodes CDR1 SGHRS and CDR2 YFSETQ. This CDR3 is built from 16 residues. The ends were cut back, 7 bases at V and 1 base at J, with 18 bases in the middle. The chain's CDR3 is CASARTGASSGNTIYF. CDR3 bases: TGCGCCAGCGCCAGGACGGGGGCTAGTTCTGGAAACACCATATATTTT. Full variable domain (rest looked up from reference TRBV5-1 and TRBJ1-3): KAGVTQTPRYLIKTRGQQVTLSCSPISGHRSVSWYQQTPGQGLQFLFEYFSETQRNKGNFPGRFSGRQFSNSRSEMNVSTLELGDSALYLCASARTGASSGNTIYFGEGSWLTVV.